Listed here is a single TCR beta chain. Antigen: not known. This CDR3 spans 16 amino acids. Germline loops: CDR1 MNHNS, CDR2 SASEGT. Unmatched junction bases numbered 10, after V lost 6 bases and J lost 0 bases. The data were taken from a study of T-cell memory formation after mild COVID-19. Turning to the study itself: Across donors, TCR clusters were largely donor specific.

Study-wide results and limits: Second-wave clones that peaked on day 37 lacked confirmed SARS-CoV-2 specificity. Memory sampled before infection contained some responding clones, suggesting cross-reactive memory joined.

Each CDR3 protein is one row after TCRdb ran MiXCR on the 5' RACE reads. The sample has about 190,000 distinct CDR3 sequences; around 26% are singletons. Input material: PBMCs or a T cell subset sorted from them (not recorded which). The clonotype originates from an adult woman who had mild COVID-19 (a few samples of this study predate the infection). Cell type and time point are not known. The chain recombines TRBV6-1 with TRBJ2-7; TRBD1 matches 8 bases. In DNA, the CDR3 is TGTGCCAGCAGAGCGGACAGGGTCCCTATCTCCTACGAGCAGTACTTC. It is translated as CASRADRVPISYEQYF.